Listed below are T cell receptor beta chains from one sample, sequenced in a study of T-cell memory formation after mild COVID-19. One entry per CDR3 protein results from TCRdb running MiXCR on the 5' RACE reads. The sample holds approximately 490,000 distinct CDR3 sequences, approximately 20% seen once. The sequencing sample was made of PBMCs or a T cell subset sorted from them (not recorded which). These receptors all stem from an adult woman who had mild COVID-19 (a few samples of this study predate the infection). Cell type and time point are not known. The CDR3 runs from the conserved cysteine through the conserved F or W. Each record gives: J gene, V gene, CDR3 protein.

TRBJ1-1 | TRBV11-2 | CASRSGTGRPGVNTEAFF
TRBJ2-1 | TRBV6-4 | CASSPTNGNEQFF
TRBJ1-1 | TRBV3-1 | CASSRGSPGGGTEAFF
TRBJ1-3 | TRBV7-9 | CASSLTGSGIF
TRBJ2-3 | TRBV5-4 | CASSSSLTGGFADTQYF
TRBJ1-2 | TRBV24-1 | CATSASRGHGYTF
TRBJ1-5 | TRBV2 | CASTRGQNSNQPQHF
TRBJ2-4 | TRBV27 | CASRAGAKNIQYF
TRBJ2-7 | TRBV29-1 | CSVDRDGFYEQYF
TRBJ2-2 | TRBV7-8 | CASRSRGSGTGNTGELFF
TRBJ1-2 | TRBV9 | CASSVGGTGSYGYTF
TRBJ1-4 | TRBV20-1 | CSARGVAGDTAKLFF
TRBJ1-2 | TRBV5-4 | CASSSNIQGRDYGYTF
TRBJ1-6 | TRBV12-3/TRBV12-4 | CASSYRSRYKSPLHF
TRBJ1-6 | TRBV20-1 | CSARAQVGSYNSPLHF
TRBJ2-3 | TRBV9 | CASSIGTSGGTDTQYF
TRBJ2-3 | TRBV9 | CASSPRADTDTQYF
TRBJ2-7 | TRBV4-3 | CASSQDASHYEQYF
TRBJ2-1 | TRBV2 | CASSFPGQTVDEQFF
TRBJ1-1 | TRBV19 | CASSNSGGLTEAFF
TRBJ1-6 | TRBV6-5 | CASSYSGGSVTSPLHF
TRBJ2-3 | TRBV6-2/TRBV6-3 | CASSYSRSGASTDTQYF
TRBJ1-5 | TRBV30 | CAWSSGGDQPQHF
TRBJ2-1 | TRBV5-1 | CASSASGPSRSSYNEQFF
TRBJ2-7 | TRBV7-6 | CASSEKQSSYEQYF
TRBJ2-7 | TRBV4-1 | CASSQGGPGLGTYEQYF
TRBJ2-5 | TRBV14 | CASSPLPTGLIQETQYF
TRBJ2-2 | TRBV7-2 | CASSLGDTLTGELFF
TRBJ2-3 | TRBV7-3 | CASSPSGGTLDTQYF
TRBJ1-2 | TRBV19 | CASKIGRNYGYTF
TRBJ2-3 | TRBV6-1 | CASSETSLDTQYF
TRBJ2-1 | TRBV6-2/TRBV6-3 | CASSYFRRDEQFF
TRBJ2-1 | TRBV6-2/TRBV6-3 | CASSVVDRGLSEQFF
TRBJ2-7 | TRBV6-9 | CASAGLHEQYF
TRBJ2-1 | TRBV12-3/TRBV12-4 | CASTPNPSAYHNEQFF
TRBJ1-2 | TRBV3-1 | CASSQAEGAAGYTF
TRBJ2-2 | TRBV10-3 | CAISDSGENTGELFF
TRBJ1-4 | TRBV9 | CASSVAWGMDEKLFF
TRBJ2-3 | TRBV2 | CASGRAGSTDTQYF
TRBJ2-7 | TRBV29-1 | CSATGTESYEQYF
TRBJ1-1 | TRBV29-1 | CSVEGTGHTEAFF
TRBJ2-2 | TRBV7-2 | CASSFGGGNTGELFF